Below are 32 T cell receptor beta chains sequenced from a single sample in a study of radiation and T cells in renal cell carcinoma. Assay used: immunoSEQ multiplex PCR; TCRdb lists only in-frame clones, some missing. Altogether 40,000 to 60,000 clones are present, 80% being singletons, with the ten largest covering roughly 30%. The time point was: blood 2 weeks post-SBRT. Treatment described: 15 Gy SBRT to primary tumor, nephrectomy 4 weeks later. Sequences were derived from blood, sampled from a patient whose treatment included radiotherapy and nephrectomy. All receptors come from a woman between 65 and 79 years old with renal cell carcinoma.

A single count supports this clone. DNA for the CDR3: TGTGCCAGCAGCCAAAACGGGCCACCATGGGGCACTGAAGCTTTCTTT. It yields the protein CASSQNGPPWGTEAFF. This sequence joins TRBV7-2 and TRBJ1-1; the D is unclear. Germline loops: CDR1 SGHTA, CDR2 FQGNSA. Trimming stripped 5 bases from V and 4 bases from J, with 20 bases between. The CDR3 runs 16 residues.

The chain couples TRBV5-6 to TRBJ1-1; D is unclear. This CDR3 is built from 15 residues. CDR1 is SGHDT and CDR2 is YYEEEE in the germline V gene. Trimming removed 0 bases at V and 0 bases at J, with 9 bases between. This CDR3 reads CASSLGVFMNTEAFF. The DNA for the CDR3 is TGTGCCAGCAGCTTGGGGGTTTTTATGAACACTGAAGCTTTCTTT.

The chain has TRBV5-1 and TRBJ1-1; 7 bases fit TRBD1. From germline, CDR1 is SGHRS and CDR2 YFSETQ. The CDR3 runs 15 residues. The V and J ends lost 4 bases and 1 base, in that order; junction bases with no gene match: 7. In DNA, the CDR3 is TGCGCCAGCAGCGCCCTACAGGGGAGGAACACTGAAGCTTTCTTT. Encoded protein: CASSALQGRNTEAFF.

The V and J genes are TRBV2 and TRBJ2-6, with unresolved D. The CDR3 is 17 residues long. Deletions cut 1 base from V and 0 bases from J, with 10 bases between. Per the germline V gene, CDR1 is SNHLY and CDR2 is FYNNEI. The CDR3 region has the DNA TGTGCCAGCAGTGAAGGAGGCACCCGCTCTGGGGCCAACGTCCTGACTTTC. Translated: CASSEGGTRSGANVLTF.

The chain links TRBV2 to TRBJ1-3; 7 bases align to TRBD1. Germline CDR1 SNHLY, CDR2 FYNNEI. The CDR3 is 15 amino acids. J was trimmed by 2 bases and V by 4 bases; bases with no gene match: 5. CDR3 nucleotide sequence: TGTGCCAGCAGTGTGGAGGGGGCGCCTGGAAACACCATATATTTT. As protein: CASSVEGAPGNTIYF. Filled out from reference TRBV2 and TRBJ1-3, the complete variable domain reads EPEVTQTPSHQVTQMGQEVILRCVPISNHLYFYWYRQILGQKVEFLVSFYNNEISEKSEIFDDQFSVERPDGSNFTLKIRSTKLEDSAMYFCASSVEGAPGNTIYFGEGSWLTVV.

The V call is TRBV19, the J call TRBJ1-5; TRBD1 matches at 8 bases. V was pared by 1 base and J by 6 bases, with 5 bases of the junction left unmatched. The CDR3 is 15 amino acids. Per the germline V gene, CDR1 is LNHDA and CDR2 is SQIVND (reference sequence). CDR3 residues: CASSIGQGSGQPQHF. In nucleotides, the CDR3 is TGTGCCAGTAGTATAGGACAGGGGAGCGGTCAGCCCCAGCATTTT.

The rearrangement links TRBV5-4 to TRBJ1-4, with a tentative D call TRBD1 (6 bases). In germline, CDR1 is SGHNT, CDR2 YYREEE (reference sequence). This CDR3 is 15 amino acids long. Trimming removed 0 bases at V and 4 bases at J, with 10 bases between. CDR3 residues: CASSLGQAINEKLFF. Here the CDR3 DNA reads TGTGCCAGCAGCTTGGGACAGGCTATTAATGAAAAACTGTTTTTT. Complete variable domain (other parts from reference TRBV5-4 and TRBJ1-4): ETGVTQSPTHLIKTRGQQVTLRCSSQSGHNTVSWYQQALGQGPQFIFQYYREEENGRGNFPPRFSGLQFPNYSSELNVNALELDDSALYLCASSLGQAINEKLFFGSGTQLSVL.

The rearrangement uses TRBV15 and TRBJ2-3; TRBD1 matches at 10 bases. Germline V lookup: CDR1 LNHNV, CDR2 YYDKDF (reference sequence). Unmatched junction bases numbered 9, after V lost 4 bases and J lost 2 bases. This CDR3 has 17 amino acids. CDR3 DNA: TGTGCCACCAGCACAAGAGACAGGGGGCTAAACACAGATACGCAGTATTTT. It codes for CATSTRDRGLNTDTQYF.

The rearrangement uses TRBV4-3 and TRBJ2-1, with TRBD2 matching over 11 bases. This CDR3 region has 15 residues. CDR1 and CDR2 (germline): LGHNA, YSLEER. The trim removed 4 bases at V and 9 bases at J, leaving 8 bases unmatched. CDR3 sequence (DNA): TGCGCCAGCAGCCCCACTAGCGGGAGTAGGGGTGAGCAGTTCTTC. Residues: CASSPTSGSRGEQFF.

This chain uses TRBV29-1 with TRBJ2-2, with 14 bases that match TRBD2. The CDR3 totals 18 residues. V lost 0 bases, J lost 4 bases, and 7 bases stayed unmatched. Germline values: CDR1 SQVTM, CDR2 ANQGSEA. CDR3 in amino acids: CSVEEWGTSGRITGELFF. CDR3 coding DNA: TGCAGCGTTGAAGAGTGGGGGACTAGCGGGAGAATCACCGGGGAGCTGTTTTTT.

This clone was seen a single time. The V gene is TRBV5-4, the J gene TRBJ2-2; 8 positions match TRBD2. Germline CDR1 reads SGHNT; CDR2 reads YYREEE (reference sequence). The V segment lost 5 bases and the J segment 0 bases; nucleotides outside the gene matches: 6. The CDR3 sequence is 16 residues long. The CDR3 DNA reads as TGTGCCAGCAGGAGTACTAGCGGACCGAACACCGGGGAGCTGTTTTTT. Its protein product is CASRSTSGPNTGELFF.

As concerns this clone: The CDR3 ends on some other residue instead of the conserved phenylalanine or tryptophan, so this is likely a read error. Because the CDR3's place on the DNA is in doubt, the DNA is left out and the CDR3 is given as listed by TCRdb. The V call is TRBV6-6, the J call TRBJ1-1. The CDR3 region is 12 residues in length, termini included. CDR1 and CDR2 from the germline V gene are MNHNY and SVGAGI (reference sequence). The CDR3 sequence: CASSPPDSFLTI.

This clone has just a few counts. The V gene is TRBV13, the J gene TRBJ1-3, with unresolved D. Trimming pared 3 bases from V and 0 bases from J, leaving 6 bases between. The CDR3 runs 14 residues. Germline V lookup: CDR1 PRHDT, CDR2 FYEKMQ (reference sequence). This CDR3 reads CASSFSFSGNTIYF. CDR3 sequence (DNA): TGTGCCAGCAGCTTTTCATTCTCTGGAAACACCATATATTTT.

The CDR3 is CASSLAGFTDTQYF. CDR3 sequence (DNA): TGTGCCAGCAGCTTGGCAGGATTCACAGATACGCAGTATTTT. The chain is built from TRBV5-8 and TRBJ2-3; no clear D. Germline assignment: CDR1 SGHTS and CDR2 YDEGEE. With 0 bases removed from V and 2 bases from J, the gap between germline ends came to 7 bases. This CDR3 is built from 14 residues.

V and J are TRBV4-2 and TRBJ2-1, with 11 bases fitting TRBD2. CDR1 and CDR2 from the germline V gene are LGHNA and YNFKEQ. The V segment lost 5 bases and the J segment 4 bases; nucleotides outside the gene matches: 7. The CDR3 has 16 amino acids. DNA for the CDR3: TGTGCCAGCAGCAAGACGCTAGCGGGAGGATACAATGAGCAGTTCTTC. The encoded protein is CASSKTLAGGYNEQFF.

The V and J genes are TRBV10-1 and TRBJ2-7; D may match TRBD1 or TRBD2 (5 bases each). The CDR3 loop spans 13 amino acids. Trimming stripped 6 bases from V and 2 bases from J, with 11 bases between. The germline gives CDR1 WNHNN, CDR2 SYGVQD (reference sequence). The CDR3 spells CASSRGVTYEQYF. The CDR3 DNA sequence: TGCGCCAGCAGCCGAGGGGTCACCTACGAGCAGTACTTC.

The chain employs TRBV6-1 and TRBJ1-1, with 8 bases that match TRBD1. CDR3 length: 16 amino acids. With 2 bases clipped from V and 3 bases from J, the junction kept 8 bases outside the gene matches. Germline V gene sequence: CDR1 MNHNS, CDR2 SASEGT. The CDR3 bases are TGTGCCAGCAGTGAAATTGCAGGGGGCGCGGACACTGAAGCTTTCTTT. Protein sequence: CASSEIAGGADTEAFF.

CDR3: CSVENSSEDIQYF. The DNA of the CDR3 is TGCAGCGTTGAAAACTCGTCCGAGGACATTCAGTACTTC. The genes are TRBV29-1 and TRBJ2-4; unclear D gene. From germline, CDR1 is SQVTM and CDR2 ANQGSEA. The V and J ends lost 2 bases and 8 bases respectively, with 13 bases between them. The CDR3 runs 13 residues.

V usage is TRBV7-8 and J usage is TRBJ2-2; D not certain. Trimming left V 5 bases short and J 7 bases short, with 29 bases between. Per germline, CDR1 SGHVS and CDR2 FQNEAQ. The CDR3 totals 19 residues. The CDR3 DNA reads as TGTGCCAGCAGCCCGATACTCGGACCCCTCGCCAAGGGTGGCGGGGAGCTGTTTTTT. Protein: CASSPILGPLAKGGGELFF.

The CDR3 DNA reads as TGTGCCAGCTCACCATTGAAGGGGGGCGAAGAGACCCAGTACTTC. Encoded protein: CASSPLKGGEETQYF. V gene TRBV18 combines with J gene TRBJ2-5; D assignment may be TRBD1 or TRBD2 (6 bases each). Germline CDR1 and CDR2: KGHSH and LQKENI. This CDR3 has 15 residues. V was pared by 2 bases and J by 3 bases, with 13 bases between.

The rearrangement joins TRBV19 to TRBJ2-2, with 8 nucleotides matching TRBD1. This CDR3 has 15 amino acids. Trimming removed 3 bases from V and 4 bases from J; junction bases left unmatched: 4. Germline V gene sequence: CDR1 LNHDA, CDR2 SQIVND (reference sequence). The DNA for the CDR3 is TGTGCCAGTAGTATCCAGACAGGGGTCACCGGGGAGCTGTTTTTT. It is translated as CASSIQTGVTGELFF.

The CDR3 region is CASSQAVTGLGGNQPQHF. The DNA for the CDR3 is TGCGCCAGCAGCCAAGCTGTTACAGGGCTTGGTGGCAATCAGCCCCAGCATTTT. This chain uses TRBV4-1 with TRBJ1-5; D is possibly TRBD1 (6 bases). Trimming cost V 1 base and J 2 bases, with 18 bases left between them. Germline V gives CDR1 MGHRA, CDR2 YSYEKL. The CDR3 runs to 18 residues.

This clone was detected a few times. The rearrangement joins TRBV5-1 to TRBJ1-2; 10 nucleotides align to TRBD1. The CDR3 length is 13 residues. Germline lookup yields CDR1 SGHRS and CDR2 YFSETQ. V dropped 4 bases and J dropped 8; count of bases not matched to a gene: 5. The chain's CDR3 is CASSPGQGEGYTF. CDR3 nucleotides: TGCGCCAGCAGCCCAGGACAGGGGGAAGGCTACACCTTC. The variable domain in full, with the rest retrieved from reference TRBV5-1 and TRBJ1-2, is KAGVTQTPRYLIKTRGQQVTLSCSPISGHRSVSWYQQTPGQGLQFLFEYFSETQRNKGNFPGRFSGRQFSNSRSEMNVSTLELGDSALYLCASSPGQGEGYTFGSGTRLTVV.

This chain links TRBV6-8 with TRBJ2-1; 8 bases agree with TRBD1. Per germline, CDR1 MNHGY and CDR2 SAAAGT. The junction had 9 bases not matched to a gene; V was cut back by 6 bases and J by 2 bases. The CDR3 has 16 residues. CDR3 sequence (DNA): TGTGCCAGCAGATCCCGACAGGGGCGGCCCTACAATGAGCAGTTCTTC. Translating gives CASRSRQGRPYNEQFF.

This clone was picked up a small number of times. The genes are TRBV27 and TRBJ1-1; no clear D. There are 13 residues in the CDR3. V was shortened by 2 bases and J by 11 bases, with 15 bases between the two germline ends. Germline assignment: CDR1 MNHEY and CDR2 SMNVEV (reference sequence). In DNA form, the CDR3 reads TGTGCCAGCAGTTTAAACGGAGTTGCACAGGCTTTCTTT. Translating gives CASSLNGVAQAFF.

The gene calls are TRBV7-9 and TRBJ2-5; 12 positions agree with TRBD2. In germline, CDR1 is SEHNR, CDR2 FQNEAQ (reference sequence). Losses at the gene ends were 5 bases for V and 4 bases for J; bases not matched to a gene: 8. CDR3 length: 16 amino acids. In nucleotides, the CDR3 is TGTGCCAGCAGCCCCTCTAGCGGGGGGGCCGGAGAGACCCAGTACTTC. Translation: CASSPSSGGAGETQYF.

This chain joins TRBV9 and TRBJ2-1; no reliable D call. The CDR3 is 14 residues long. Trimming took 0 bases from V and 4 from J, leaving 8 bases between them. Germline lookup yields CDR1 SGDLS and CDR2 YYNGEE. The CDR3 sequence is CASSVGHGYNEQFF. In nucleotides, the CDR3 is TGTGCCAGCAGCGTAGGACACGGATACAATGAGCAGTTCTTC.

CDR3 loop: CASSLGSKDTGELFF. The CDR3 DNA reads as TGTGCCAGCAGCTTAGGTAGTAAAGACACCGGGGAGCTGTTTTTT. This rearrangement joins TRBV7-7 to TRBJ2-2; D call uncertain. The CDR3 consists of 15 residues. Deletions cut 1 base from V and 3 bases from J, with 9 bases between. Germline V gene sequence: CDR1 SSHAT, CDR2 FNYEAQ (reference sequence). The variable domain in full, completed from reference TRBV7-7 and TRBJ2-2, reads GAGVSQSPRYKVTKRGQDVTLRCDPISSHATLYWYQQALGQGPEFLTYFNYEAQPDKSGLPSDRFSAERPEGSISTLTIQRTEQRDSAMYRCASSLGSKDTGELFFGEGSRLTVL.

The chain joins TRBV5-6 to TRBJ2-7, with D perhaps TRBD2 (5 bases). V was clipped by 2 bases and J by 8 bases, with 17 bases between them. The V gene's germline CDR1 is SGHDT and CDR2 YYEEEE. This CDR3 comprises 14 residues. The CDR3 region is CASSFGEGLMKQYF. Written as DNA, the CDR3 is TGTGCCAGCAGCTTCGGTGAGGGTCTTATGAAGCAGTACTTC.

CDR3 bases: TGCAGCGTTGAGACAGGTCGTAATGAAAAACTGTTTTTT. This codes for CSVETGRNEKLFF. V usage is TRBV29-1 and J usage is TRBJ1-4; possibly TRBD1 for D (6 bases). Germline CDR1 SQVTM, CDR2 ANQGSEA. Trimming shortened V by 3 bases and J by 4 bases, and 9 bases separated the two germline ends. The CDR3 contains 13 residues.

This clone was counted only a few times. V usage is TRBV20-1 and J usage is TRBJ1-6; D call uncertain. Trimming removed 1 base from V and 7 bases from J, with 2 bases in between. Per the germline V gene, CDR1 is DFQATT and CDR2 is SNEGSKA (reference sequence). This CDR3 contains 11 residues. The CDR3: CSARVNSPLHF. In nucleotides, the CDR3 is TGCAGTGCTAGAGTGAATTCACCCCTCCACTTT.

The CDR3 DNA reads TGTGCCAGCAGCTTGGATATAGGGACCAACTATGGCTACACCTTC. Protein product: CASSLDIGTNYGYTF. The chain has TRBV5-4 and TRBJ1-2, with D possibly being TRBD1 (5 bases). This CDR3 has 15 residues. The germline CDR1 and CDR2 sequences are SGHNT and YYREEE (reference sequence). V was shortened by 0 bases and J by 2 bases, with 11 bases between the two germline ends. Full variable domain (rest looked up from reference TRBV5-4 and TRBJ1-2): ETGVTQSPTHLIKTRGQQVTLRCSSQSGHNTVSWYQQALGQGPQFIFQYYREEENGRGNFPPRFSGLQFPNYSSELNVNALELDDSALYLCASSLDIGTNYGYTFGSGTRLTVV.